The sequence of this T cell receptor (beta chain) was determined in a study of blood T cell repertoires in COVID-19 (TCRdb year 2020). About the full investigation: Samples from collaborators originated in the United States, Italy and Spain and spanned both the acute and convalescent phases of COVID-19. The material from the prospective study consisted of cDNA or gDNA derived from T cells, B-cell-depleted T cells, or PBMCs. Subjects who had been exposed to COVID-19, were actively infected with it, or had recovered from it provided the deeply sampled blood TCRbeta repertoires that made up the dataset. The repertoires were made available in a free public database intended to serve as a resource for research on the immune response to SARS-CoV-2. Samples were obtained from the ongoing ImmuneRACE study (first 160 participants) and from 950 to 1,500 subjects provided by 6 global collaborators. The sample metadata nearly always contained a de-identified subject ID, COVID-19 status, age in years and sex. Where available, HLA class I and class II types were taken from metadata supplied by the sample provider and were not determined by assay-based typing. What the study reported, not specific to this receptor: How much clinical and demographic metadata was included differed by source and by participant, and the metadata was provided uncurated.

The immunoSEQ Assay, a bias-controlled multiplex PCR, was used to amplify TCRbeta CDR3 regions from genomic DNA. Processing in the source paper ran as follows. The number of nucleated cells in each sample was estimated from the amplification of reference gene primers within the assay. Sequence reads were collapsed and filtered to measure the absolute abundance of every unique TCRbeta CDR3 rearrangement. Productive Simpson clonality was computed per sample as the square root of Simpson's diversity index over productive rearrangements. This is the immuneACCESS table as TCRdb keeps it, with only in-frame sequences that have V and J called. A part of the clones is gone; compared with another copy, unresolved V genes explain less than half, and the rest is unexplained. The V and J calls and the clone size are those of that table, but D and trimming were determined from the DNA. For this sample the table gives 150,000 to 200,000 clones, of which about 86% were detected only once. The ten largest clones take up more than 3% of the sample.

Collaborating institutions collected whole blood in K2EDTA tubes following their own protocols. For TCRbeta analysis, collaborators shipped samples in one of three forms: frozen whole blood, isolated PBMCs, or DNA extracted from either of those sample types. Measured from the cysteine to the phenylalanine, the CDR3 is 13 residues long. Solely the CDR3 DNA is kept, with 39 bases framed from the first base. Germline trimming: 8 bases from V, 6 bases from J; junction bases outside gene matches: 8. The germline V gene gives CDR1 as SNHLY and CDR2 as FYNNEI. A word on this clone: Its antigen is still unknown. No base quality information exists; no much larger clone differs at one position.

This clonotype was sampled from a woman aged 70-85 years with acute or convalescent COVID-19. Recombination joined TRBV2 with TRBJ2-5, and 8 bases in between align with TRBD1. Material: peripheral blood. CDR3 sequence: CASCGQGVQTQYF. Here is the DNA: TGTGCCAGCTGTGGACAGGGAGTTCAGACCCAGTACTTC.